This T cell receptor (beta chain) is from a study of OX40 agonist ivuxolimab in advanced cancers. Findings and limits, study-wide: People who partly responded at 0.1-3.0 mg/kg had some of the least clonal expansion seen. Compared with CD4+, CD8+ T cells on average had more expanded clones.

Points on this clone: Its cognate antigen is unknown.

Sequencing was performed with immunoSEQ multiplex PCR; in TCRdb, only in-frame clones are kept and a portion is missing. Among approximately 60,000 clones listed, more than 75% were seen once. Germline V gene sequence: CDR1 ENHRY, CDR2 SYGVKD. After removal of 10 bases from V and 5 bases from J, the junction contained 12 bases not matched to a gene. The CDR3 length is 15 residues. Source: CD4+ or CD8+ T cells sorted from blood, taken in a trial of the OX40 agonist ivuxolimab. The sequence was collected from an adult with an advanced solid tumor such as melanoma, head and neck, liver or kidney cancer. V usage is TRBV10-3 and J usage is TRBJ2-2, with TRBD1 identical over 8 bases. CDR3 amino acids: CATRQGTGRTGELFF. DNA of the CDR3: TGTGCCACAAGACAGGGGACCGGACGGACCGGGGAGCTGTTTTTT.